This T cell receptor (beta chain) was identified during a study of cytomegalovirus exposure and HLA in healthy donors. Findings and caveats of the study: Listed as cytomegalovirus-associated were approximately 160 TCR beta chains.

TCRdb's table, derived via immunoSEQ multiplex PCR, lists solely in-frame clones and lacks some. Of fewer than 350,000 clones detected, 88% appear once; the ten largest clones hold 0.92%. CDR3 length equals 14 residues. Trimming cost V 7 bases and J 3 bases; bases outside gene matches: 8. Germline V lookup: CDR1 LNHDA, CDR2 SQIVND (reference sequence). About this clone: Antigen specificity is unknown.

The sample comprised PBMCs. The source is a woman between 18 and 29 years old in good health and CMV-seronegative. The chain employs TRBV19 and TRBJ1-1; TRBD1 aligns across 7 bases. The CDR3 bases are TGTGCCAGTATCCGAGGGGGCTGGGACACTGAAGCTTTCTTT. Translated: CASIRGGWDTEAFF.